A single sample is the source of the 22 T cell receptor beta chains below, sequenced in a study of CD8+ T cells in alopecia areata. Treatment of the sample: oral pan-JAK inhibitor, 5-10 mg twice daily. RNA extraction and reverse transcription yielded cDNA as sequencing template. The assay was immunoSEQ multiplex PCR, and TCRdb's table has in-frame clones only and misses some. The table has about 190,000 clones, around 65% seen once. The sequences come from CD4+ T cells sorted from blood, collected at week 4, from a patient treated with tofacitinib. Every receptor here comes from a human donor with alopecia areata.

The rearrangement joins TRBV7-2 to TRBJ1-5, with D tentatively TRBD1 (5 bases). The germline V and J ends were trimmed by 5 bases and 6 bases, with 17 bases remaining between them. The CDR3 is 15 amino acids. Germline values: CDR1 SGHTA, CDR2 FQGNSA. In DNA, the CDR3 is TGTGCCAGCAGCCGAGGGGCAGGGAGCGGTCAGCCCCAGCATTTT. This gives the protein CASSRGAGSGQPQHF.

The chain has TRBV2 and TRBJ1-5; D may be TRBD1 (5 bases). Trimming stripped 6 bases from V and 2 bases from J, with 14 bases between. CDR3 length: 15 residues. Per germline, CDR1 SNHLY and CDR2 FYNNEI. The CDR3 DNA follows: TGTGCCAGCAGAGTGGGGCAGGTGGGCAATCAGCCCCAGCATTTT. As protein: CASRVGQVGNQPQHF.

Here the CDR3 DNA reads TGTGCCAGCAGCCGAGACAGGGGATGGACCGGGGAGCTGTTTTTT. This codes for CASSRDRGWTGELFF. The gene calls are TRBV14 and TRBJ2-2; 8 nucleotides line up with TRBD1. The CDR3 consists of 15 residues. The V gene end was trimmed by 4 bases and the J gene end by 5 bases; junction bases not matched to a gene: 6. Germline V gives CDR1 SGHDN, CDR2 FVKESK.

This rearrangement joins TRBV2 to TRBJ1-1; possible D gene TRBD1, 5 bases. The CDR3 runs 10 residues. The germline CDR1 and CDR2 sequences are SNHLY and FYNNEI. Trimming pared 7 bases from V and 10 bases from J, leaving 10 bases between. The CDR3 DNA sequence: TGTGCCAGCAACGAGGGGAGAGCTTTCTTT. The encoded protein is CASNEGRAFF.

The chain carries TRBV7-9 and TRBJ2-5; D is ambiguous. The CDR3 consists of 15 residues. Trimming pared 3 bases from V and 1 base from J, leaving 12 bases between. The germline CDR1 and CDR2 sequences are SEHNR and FQNEAQ (reference sequence). The CDR3 sequence is CASSLSYGPQETQYF. In nucleotides, the CDR3 is TGTGCCAGCAGCTTGAGTTACGGTCCCCAAGAGACCCAGTACTTC.

V is TRBV29-1 and J is TRBJ2-2; D call uncertain. Germline loops: CDR1 SQVTM, CDR2 ANQGSEA. This CDR3 is built from 12 residues. V lost 0 bases and J 7 bases, leaving 6 bases between the germline ends. The CDR3 loop reads CSVEESYGELFF. The CDR3 nucleotides read TGCAGCGTTGAAGAGAGCTACGGGGAGCTGTTTTTT.

This clone was picked up a small number of times. The rearrangement uses TRBV7-9 and TRBJ2-5; possibly TRBD1 or TRBD2 for D (6 bases each). This CDR3 is built from 15 residues. The V end was cut by 1 base, the J end by 5 bases, with 14 bases between. The germline V gene encodes CDR1 SEHNR and CDR2 FQNEAQ (reference sequence). CDR3 sequence: CASSLVLGGRETQYF. The DNA of the CDR3 is TGTGCCAGCAGCTTAGTACTGGGGGGCAGGGAGACCCAGTACTTC. Looking up the rest from reference TRBV7-9 and TRBJ2-5 gives the full variable domain: DTGVSQNPRHKITKRGQNVTFRCDPISEHNRLYWYRQTLGQGPEFLTYFQNEAQLEKSRLLSDRFSAERPKGSFSTLEIQRTEQGDSAMYLCASSLVLGGRETQYFGPGTRLLVL.

This sequence joins TRBV6-1 and TRBJ2-5, with TRBD2 matching 8 bases. The J segment lost 2 bases and the V segment lost 7 bases, leaving 9 bases of the junction unmatched. Per the germline V gene, CDR1 is MNHNS and CDR2 is SASEGT. The CDR3 sequence is 15 residues long. CDR3 coding DNA: TGTGCCAGCAACCAAAGGGCTAGCGGGCAAGAGACCCAGTACTTC. As protein: CASNQRASGQETQYF.

The chain links TRBV7-2 to TRBJ2-3; TRBD2 agrees at 7 bases. V dropped 1 base and J dropped 5; count of bases not matched to a gene: 3. CDR1 and CDR2 (germline): SGHTA, FQGNSA. This CDR3 has 14 amino acids. Here the CDR3 DNA reads TGTGCCAGCAGCTTAGAAGCGGGGAGAGATACGCAGTATTTT. Protein: CASSLEAGRDTQYF.

The gene calls are TRBV5-4 and TRBJ1-1, with 8 nucleotides matching TRBD1. The V gene's germline CDR1 is SGHNT and CDR2 YYREEE (reference sequence). The CDR3 consists of 13 residues. The ends lost 4 bases at V and 3 bases at J; junction bases unmatched: 2. CDR3 sequence (DNA): TGTGCCAGCAGCGCACAGGGGGACACTGAAGCTTTCTTT. Protein product: CASSAQGDTEAFF.

The chain joins TRBV7-9 to TRBJ2-7, with D uncertain. Per germline, CDR1 SEHNR and CDR2 FQNEAQ (reference sequence). V was shortened by 4 bases and J by 5 bases, with 6 bases between the two germline ends. This CDR3 contains 11 residues. The CDR3 sequence is CASSSTHEQYF. The CDR3 coding sequence is TGTGCCAGCAGCTCAACCCACGAGCAGTACTTC.

The chain recombines TRBV7-2 with TRBJ1-5; D is perhaps TRBD1 (5 bases). The CDR3 length is 14 residues. CDR1 and CDR2 from the germline V gene are SGHTA and FQGNSA. Trimming pared 2 bases from V and 5 bases from J, leaving 10 bases between. The CDR3 bases are TGTGCCAGCAGCTTATGGGGCGGGGATCAGCCCCAGCATTTT. Translated, it gives CASSLWGGDQPQHF.

The CDR3: CASSPPPPAGTQYF. CDR3 nucleotides: TGTGCCAGCTCACCACCCCCCCCCGCTGGGACCCAGTACTTC. The genes are TRBV18 and TRBJ2-5; no reliable D call. Looked up from germline, CDR1 is KGHSH and CDR2 is LQKENI. The CDR3 loop spans 14 amino acids. V was shortened by 0 bases and J by 7 bases, with 12 bases between the two germline ends. The full variable domain, its missing parts supplied by reference TRBV18 and TRBJ2-5, is NAGVMQNPRHLVRRRGQEARLRCSPMKGHSHVYWYRQLPEEGLKFMVYLQKENIIDESGMPKERFSAEFPKEGPSILRIQQVVRGDSAAYFCASSPPPPAGTQYFGPGTRLLVL.

The chain carries TRBV5-1 and TRBJ2-7, with 12 nucleotides matching TRBD2. V lost 3 bases to trimming and J lost 6 bases; unmatched junction nucleotides: 4. Germline CDR1 and CDR2: SGHRS and YFSETQ. The CDR3 length is 14 residues. Here the CDR3 reads CASSSGTSGREQYF. CDR3 nucleotide sequence: TGCGCCAGCAGCTCGGGGACTAGCGGGCGCGAGCAGTACTTC. Full variable domain (remainder filled in from reference TRBV5-1 and TRBJ2-7): KAGVTQTPRYLIKTRGQQVTLSCSPISGHRSVSWYQQTPGQGLQFLFEYFSETQRNKGNFPGRFSGRQFSNSRSEMNVSTLELGDSALYLCASSSGTSGREQYFGPGTRLTVT.

This sequence joins TRBV25-1 and TRBJ2-1, with D tentatively TRBD2 (6 bases). With 8 bases removed from V and 0 bases from J, the gap between germline ends came to 14 bases. The CDR3 is 15 amino acids. Germline assignment: CDR1 MGHDK and CDR2 SYGVNS. DNA of the CDR3: TGTGCCAGCGGTCGGGGGAGCGCCTCCTACAATGAGCAGTTCTTC. This gives the protein CASGRGSASYNEQFF.

The CDR3 bases are TGTGCCTCCACGGGGGGACAAGGCACAGATACGCAGTATTTT. This encodes CASTGGQGTDTQYF. The chain combines TRBV6-5 with TRBJ2-3, with D tentatively TRBD2 (7 bases). V lost 11 bases, J lost 1 base, and 16 bases lay in between. The CDR3 totals 14 residues. Germline CDR1 reads MNHEY; CDR2 reads SVGAGI.

This chain joins TRBV5-4 and TRBJ2-1; 7 bases fit TRBD2. CDR1 is SGHNT and CDR2 is YYREEE in the germline V gene (reference sequence). The CDR3 covers 15 residues. Trimming removed 4 bases from V and 5 bases from J; junction bases left unmatched: 9. DNA for the CDR3: TGTGCCAGCAGCGCCAGCCGGGGGGAGGACAATGAGCAGTTCTTC. This sequence encodes CASSASRGEDNEQFF.

This chain uses TRBV5-1 with TRBJ2-5; a possible D gene is TRBD2 (6 bases). Germline CDR1 and CDR2: SGHRS and YFSETQ. The V end lost 0 bases, the J end lost 3 bases, and 12 bases lay between the germline ends. The CDR3 length is 15 residues. CDR3 sequence reads: CASSLAGTGEETQYF. The DNA of the CDR3 is TGCGCCAGCAGCTTGGCCGGGACGGGGGAAGAGACCCAGTACTTC. The full variable domain, its missing parts supplied by reference TRBV5-1 and TRBJ2-5, is KAGVTQTPRYLIKTRGQQVTLSCSPISGHRSVSWYQQTPGQGLQFLFEYFSETQRNKGNFPGRFSGRQFSNSRSEMNVSTLELGDSALYLCASSLAGTGEETQYFGPGTRLLVL.

The chain carries TRBV2 and TRBJ1-5; perhaps TRBD1 as D (6 bases). Germline loops: CDR1 SNHLY, CDR2 FYNNEI. V was trimmed by 5 bases and J by 5 bases, leaving 10 bases between them. The CDR3 runs 13 residues. The CDR3 nucleotides read TGTGCCAGCAGTTGGACAGAAGATCAGCCCCAGCATTTT. Translated: CASSWTEDQPQHF.

About this clone: The junction departs from the called germline gene at one end, perhaps through a read error. The chain links TRBV30 to TRBJ1-1; no definite D call. Looked up from germline, CDR1 is GTSNPN and CDR2 is SVGIG (reference sequence). CDR3 length: 13 amino acids. The CDR3 DNA reads TGTGCCTGGAGTGTTTTACACCCCTCGACCTCCCACTTT. It is translated as CAWSVLHPSTSHF.

The gene calls are TRBV19 and TRBJ2-7; either TRBD1 or TRBD2 may supply D (5 bases each). Between the trimmed V and J ends, which lost 1 base and 1 base, there was a span of 8 bases. CDR1 is LNHDA, CDR2 SQIVND, per germline (reference sequence). The CDR3 extends over 14 amino acids. For the CDR3, the DNA is TGTGCCAGTAGTATAGGATGGGGGTCCTACGAGCAGTACTTC. Translated, it gives CASSIGWGSYEQYF. Supplemented by reference TRBV19 and TRBJ2-7, the full variable domain reads DGGITQSPKYLFRKEGQNVTLSCEQNLNHDAMYWYRQDPGQGLRLIYYSQIVNDFQKGDIAEGYSVSREKKESFPLTVTSAQKNPTAFYLCASSIGWGSYEQYFGPGTRLTVT.

This clone was seen more than once but under ten times. V usage is TRBV29-1 and J usage is TRBJ2-2; 10 bases align to TRBD2. There are 16 residues in the CDR3. The junction had 11 bases not matched to a gene; V was cut back by 6 bases and J by 4 bases. CDR1 and CDR2 (germline): SQVTM, ANQGSEA. For the CDR3, the DNA is TGCAGCGTCCTAAGTAGGGGACTAGCGACCACCGGGGAGCTGTTTTTT. It yields the protein CSVLSRGLATTGELFF.